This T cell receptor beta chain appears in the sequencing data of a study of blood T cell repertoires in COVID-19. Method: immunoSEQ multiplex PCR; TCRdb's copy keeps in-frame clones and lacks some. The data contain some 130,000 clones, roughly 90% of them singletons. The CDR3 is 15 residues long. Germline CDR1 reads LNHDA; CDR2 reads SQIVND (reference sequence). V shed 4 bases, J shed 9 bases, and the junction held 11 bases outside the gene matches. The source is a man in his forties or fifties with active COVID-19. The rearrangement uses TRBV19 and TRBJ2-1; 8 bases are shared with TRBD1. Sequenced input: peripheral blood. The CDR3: CASSTLSTGDREQFF. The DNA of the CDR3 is TGTGCCAGTAGTACGCTCTCGACAGGGGACCGTGAGCAGTTCTTC.